A single sample gave rise to the 12 T cell receptor beta chains below, sequenced in a study of tumor-infiltrating lymphocytes in localized non-small cell lung cancer. Assay used: immunoSEQ multiplex PCR; TCRdb lists only in-frame clones, some missing. The table includes approximately 13,000 clones, 70% to 90% detected once. The source material was uninvolved lung tissue not adjacent to the tumor. Receptors originate from a human donor with non-small cell lung cancer.

This chain connects TRBV9 to TRBJ1-2, with no clear D. The CDR3 loop spans 13 amino acids. The V and J ends lost 2 bases and 3 bases respectively, with 8 bases between them. The germline V gene has CDR1 SGDLS and CDR2 YYNGEE. This chain's CDR3 is CASSVGGDYGYTF. The CDR3, as DNA: TGTGCCAGCAGCGTGGGCGGGGACTATGGCTACACCTTC. The variable domain in full, with the rest retrieved from reference TRBV9 and TRBJ1-2, is DSGVTQTPKHLITATGQRVTLRCSPRSGDLSVYWYQQSLDQGLQFLIQYYNGEERAKGNILERFSAQQFPDLHSELNLSSLELGDSALYFCASSVGGDYGYTFGSGTRLTVV.

The rearrangement uses TRBV27 and TRBJ1-1; no firm D call. The CDR3 loop spans 13 amino acids. Trimming removed 3 bases at V and 1 base at J, with 6 bases between. CDR1 is MNHEY and CDR2 is SMNVEV in the germline V gene (reference sequence). CDR3 bases: TGTGCCAGCAGTTTCTATGGGAACACTGAAGCTTTCTTT. Its protein is CASSFYGNTEAFF.

The chain has TRBV5-1 and TRBJ1-1; no clear D. From germline, CDR1 is SGHRS and CDR2 YFSETQ. V was clipped by 4 bases and J by 0 bases, with 7 bases between them. The CDR3 is 13 residues long. CDR3 coding DNA: TGCGCCAGCAGCACCGGCCTGAACACTGAAGCTTTCTTT. Encoded protein: CASSTGLNTEAFF.

The chain joins TRBV4-1 to TRBJ2-1; tentatively, D is TRBD2 (5 bases). V shed 2 bases and J shed 7 bases, with 15 bases lying between them. This CDR3 has 15 residues. The germline V gene encodes CDR1 MGHRA and CDR2 YSYEKL. The CDR3 region is CASSQFGGFGNEQFF. The CDR3 DNA reads TGCGCCAGCAGCCAATTCGGAGGTTTCGGGAATGAGCAGTTCTTC.

This clone was detected a few times. As DNA, the CDR3 is TGTGCCAGCAGCTTGCCGCCAGGGTTTGACTATGGCTACACCTTC. Residues: CASSLPPGFDYGYTF. The chain recombines TRBV5-6 with TRBJ1-2, with a tentative D call TRBD1 (5 bases). Trimming removed 1 base at V and 3 bases at J, with 13 bases between. This CDR3 contains 15 residues. In germline, CDR1 is SGHDT, CDR2 YYEEEE. Full variable domain (outside the CDR3, taken from reference TRBV5-6 and TRBJ1-2): DAGVTQSPTHLIKTRGQQVTLRCSPKSGHDTVSWYQQALGQGPQFIFQYYEEEERQRGNFPDRFSGHQFPNYSSELNVNALLLGDSALYLCASSLPPGFDYGYTFGSGTRLTVV.

The chain recombines TRBV28 with TRBJ1-4, with 12 bases matching TRBD1. The CDR3 is 16 amino acids. Looked up from germline, CDR1 is MDHEN and CDR2 is SYDVKM. The CDR3 nucleotides read TGTGCAACTAATAATCCGGGACAGGGGGCCGGGGAAAAACTGTTTTTT. This translates into CATNNPGQGAGEKLFF.

The chain recombines TRBV5-1 with TRBJ2-3, with D uncertain. Germline assignment: CDR1 SGHRS and CDR2 YFSETQ. V gave up 2 bases and J gave up 0 bases, with 13 bases separating them. The CDR3 is 16 amino acids. The CDR3 here is CASSFLGITSTDTQYF. The CDR3 nucleotides are TGCGCCAGCAGCTTTCTAGGGATCACTAGCACAGATACGCAGTATTTT.

Written as DNA, the CDR3 is TGCGCCAGCAGCTTGAACACCTTTTATGGCTACACCTTC. This encodes CASSLNTFYGYTF. The chain employs TRBV5-1 and TRBJ1-2; D remains ambiguous. CDR1 is SGHRS, CDR2 YFSETQ, per germline. The CDR3 is made up of 13 amino acids. Trimming shortened V by 1 base and J by 5 bases, and 9 bases separated the two germline ends.

This chain uses TRBV11-2 with TRBJ1-2; D is perhaps TRBD1 (5 bases). The CDR3 spans 13 residues. Germline V gene sequence: CDR1 SGHAT, CDR2 FQNNGV. Trimming took off 1 base at V and 4 bases at J, with 7 bases between the two ends. CDR3 residues: CASSLAGAYGYTF. The CDR3, as DNA: TGTGCCAGCAGCTTAGCTGGGGCCTATGGCTACACCTTC.

The chain is built from TRBV30 and TRBJ2-5, with TRBD2 matching over 10 bases. CDR1 is GTSNPN, CDR2 SVGIG, per germline (reference sequence). V lost 0 bases to trimming and J lost 4 bases; unmatched junction nucleotides: 5. The CDR3 totals 15 residues. The CDR3 loop reads CAWSVPSGSAETQYF. In nucleotides, the CDR3 is TGTGCCTGGAGTGTACCTAGCGGGAGTGCAGAGACCCAGTACTTC.

CDR3 residues: CASSLDRGRSGWAQHF. The CDR3 DNA follows: TGTGCCAGCAGCCTGGACAGGGGGCGCAGCGGGTGGGCCCAGCATTTT. The chain uses TRBV5-8 and TRBJ1-5, with 11 bases aligning to TRBD1. J gave up 11 bases and V 4 bases, and 14 bases lay outside the gene matches. CDR1 is SGHTS, CDR2 YDEGEE, per germline. This CDR3 has 16 residues.

J is TRBJ2-2 and V is TRBV2; 13 bases are a match to TRBD2. The germline V gene has CDR1 SNHLY and CDR2 FYNNEI. The V segment lost 1 base and the J segment 6 bases; nucleotides outside the gene matches: 2. The CDR3 totals 16 residues. CDR3 DNA sequence: TGTGCCAGCAGTGAAGGGACTAGCGGGAGAGCCGGGGAGCTGTTTTTT. Translating gives CASSEGTSGRAGELFF. Full variable domain (missing parts from reference TRBV2 and TRBJ2-2): EPEVTQTPSHQVTQMGQEVILRCVPISNHLYFYWYRQILGQKVEFLVSFYNNEISEKSEIFDDQFSVERPDGSNFTLKIRSTKLEDSAMYFCASSEGTSGRAGELFFGEGSRLTVL.